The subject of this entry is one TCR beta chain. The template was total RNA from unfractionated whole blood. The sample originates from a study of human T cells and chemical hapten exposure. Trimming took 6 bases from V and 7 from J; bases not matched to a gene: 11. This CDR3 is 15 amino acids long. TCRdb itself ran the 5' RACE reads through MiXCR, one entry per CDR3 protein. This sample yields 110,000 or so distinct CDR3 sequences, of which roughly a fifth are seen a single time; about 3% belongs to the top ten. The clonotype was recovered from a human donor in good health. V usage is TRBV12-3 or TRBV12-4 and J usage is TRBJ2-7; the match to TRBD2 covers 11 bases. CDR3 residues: CASSPLAGGPAEQYF. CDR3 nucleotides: TGTGCCAGCAGCCCTTTAGCGGGAGGGCCAGCTGAGCAGTACTTC.